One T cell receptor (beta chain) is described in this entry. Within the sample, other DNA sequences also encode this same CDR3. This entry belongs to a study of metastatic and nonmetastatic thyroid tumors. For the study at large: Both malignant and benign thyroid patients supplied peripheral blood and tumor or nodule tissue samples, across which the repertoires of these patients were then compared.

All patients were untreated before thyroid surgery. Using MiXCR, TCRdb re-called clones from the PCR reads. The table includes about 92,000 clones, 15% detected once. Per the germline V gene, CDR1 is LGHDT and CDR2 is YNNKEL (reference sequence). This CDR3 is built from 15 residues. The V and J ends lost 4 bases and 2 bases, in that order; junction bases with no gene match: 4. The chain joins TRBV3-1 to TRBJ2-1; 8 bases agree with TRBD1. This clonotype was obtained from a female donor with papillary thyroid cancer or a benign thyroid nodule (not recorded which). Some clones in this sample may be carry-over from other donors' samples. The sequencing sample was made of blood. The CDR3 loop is CASSPGTGAYNEQFF. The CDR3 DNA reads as TGTGCCAGCAGCCCAGGGACAGGTGCCTACAATGAGCAGTTCTTC.